Listed below are T cell receptor beta chains from one sample, sequenced in a study of PD-L1 blockade in urothelial cancer. TCRdb's table, derived via immunoSEQ multiplex PCR, lists solely in-frame clones and lacks some. The data hold around 30,000 clones, with roughly 80% observed a single time. This specimen was PBMCs, taken around atezolizumab (anti-PD-L1) treatment. The receptors shown here come from a man aged 70 or older with urothelial cancer. The CDR3 runs from the conserved cysteine through the conserved F or W. D genes are given only for firm matches. Only some rows state a clone size, as once, few, many or a class for expanded clones.

clone_size | j_call | v_call | d_call | cdr3_nt | cdr3_aa
few | TRBJ2-7 | TRBV4-1 | TRBD2 | TGCGCCAGCAGCCAAGAACCCCCCCTAGCGGGAGATTTCTACGAGCAGTACTTC | CASSQEPPLAGDFYEQYF
NA | TRBJ2-1 | TRBV19 | NA | TGTGCCAGTAGTATAGGACAGAATAATGAGCAGTTCTTC | CASSIGQNNEQFF
NA | TRBJ1-2 | TRBV2 | TRBD1 | TGTGCCAGCAGAATTACCGGGACAGGGCCCTATGGCTACACCTTC | CASRITGTGPYGYTF
NA | TRBJ1-5 | TRBV6-5 | NA | TGTGCCAGCAGTGGCGGTAGCAATCAGCCCCAGCATTTT | CASSGGSNQPQHF
NA | TRBJ1-1 | TRBV5-6 | NA | TGTGCCAGCAGCTGGGGGGGGGACTCACCAGCAGCTTTCTTT | CASSWGGDSPAAFF
NA | TRBJ1-1 | TRBV30 | NA | TGTGCCTCGGACAGCGCGGACTTGGGGGCTTTCTTT | CASDSADLGAFF
NA | TRBJ2-3 | TRBV5-1 | NA | TGCGCCAGCAGCTTGGATGGGAGGCGGTCCACAGATACGCAGTATTTT | CASSLDGRRSTDTQYF
NA | TRBJ2-5 | TRBV7-6 | NA | TGTGCCAGCAGCGGCAGCGGGCGGGAGACCCAGTACTTC | CASSGSGRETQYF
NA | TRBJ1-2 | TRBV28 | NA | TGTGCCAGCAGCCCACGGGGTAACTATGGCTACACCTTC | CASSPRGNYGYTF
NA | TRBJ2-3 | TRBV5-1 | TRBD2 | TGCGCCAGCAGCTTGGGGGGCGGGAGGACAGATACGCAGTATTTT | CASSLGGGRTDTQYF
NA | TRBJ1-4 | TRBV18 | TRBD1 | TGTGCCAGCTCACCTCCAGGGGGAGAAAATGAAAAACTGTTTTTT | CASSPPGGENEKLFF
few | TRBJ2-2 | TRBV2 | NA | TGTGCCAGCATTGATAGAGCGGACACCGGGGAGCTGTTTTTT | CASIDRADTGELFF
NA | TRBJ1-2 | TRBV5-6 | TRBD1 | TGTGCCAGCAGCCCGGGACAGAACTATGGCTACACCTTC | CASSPGQNYGYTF
NA | TRBJ1-1 | TRBV6-1 | TRBD1 | TGTGCCAGCGGAGGCGGACAGGGGTCAACTGAAGCTTTCTTT | CASGGGQGSTEAFF
NA | TRBJ2-5 | TRBV4-3 | NA | TGCGCCAGCAGCGGGGGCCTGGCGGAGACCCAGTACTTC | CASSGGLAETQYF
NA | TRBJ2-2 | TRBV5-1 | TRBD2 | TGCGCCAGCAGCTTGATCCTAGCGGGATTATATGGGGAGCTGTTTTTT | CASSLILAGLYGELFF
NA | TRBJ1-2 | TRBV4-3 | NA | TGCGCCAGCAGCCCTTTGGGGGGTTATGGCTACACCTTC | CASSPLGGYGYTF
NA | TRBJ1-1 | TRBV28 | NA | TGTGCCAGCAGCACGCACTCCGGGGAGAACACTGAAGCTTTCTTT | CASSTHSGENTEAFF
NA | TRBJ1-5 | TRBV5-1 | NA | TGCGCCAGCAGCTTGGTAGGGGACAATCAGCCCCAGCATTTT | CASSLVGDNQPQHF
NA | TRBJ1-2 | TRBV28 | TRBD1 | TGTGCCAGCACTCCTGGACAGGCCGCTAATGGCTACACCTTC | CASTPGQAANGYTF
once | TRBJ1-1 | TRBV18 | NA | TGTGCCAGCTCGGGTCAGACTGACACTGAAGCTTTCTTT | CASSGQTDTEAFF
NA | TRBJ2-2 | TRBV6-5 | NA | TGTGCCAGCAGTTACCCCAGTGGGGAGCTGTTTTTT | CASSYPSGELFF
NA | TRBJ2-7 | TRBV29-1 | TRBD1 | TGCAGCGTTGAGGCGGCCACAGGGGGTCCGAGCTACGAGCAGTACTTC | CSVEAATGGPSYEQYF
NA | TRBJ1-2 | TRBV6-1 | NA | TGTGCCAGCAGTGGGGAGACACCGTTCCTAGATGGCTACACCTTC | CASSGETPFLDGYTF
NA | TRBJ2-7 | TRBV4-2 | TRBD2 | TGTGCCAGCAGCCAAGACTCTAGCGGGAGCCCCTACGAGCAGTACTTC | CASSQDSSGSPYEQYF
NA | TRBJ2-2 | TRBV21-1 | NA | TGTGCCAGCAGCACCGGGGTGCCCGGGGAGCTGTTTTTT | CASSTGVPGELFF
NA | TRBJ2-3 | TRBV5-1 | TRBD2 | TGCGCCAGCAGCCCCCAGACTAGCGGGAGGCCAGATACGCAGTATTTT | CASSPQTSGRPDTQYF
NA | TRBJ2-1 | TRBV5-1 | TRBD2 | TGCGCCAGCAGCTTGGCCGACGGGGGGGCCTCCTACAATGAGCAGTTCTTC | CASSLADGGASYNEQFF